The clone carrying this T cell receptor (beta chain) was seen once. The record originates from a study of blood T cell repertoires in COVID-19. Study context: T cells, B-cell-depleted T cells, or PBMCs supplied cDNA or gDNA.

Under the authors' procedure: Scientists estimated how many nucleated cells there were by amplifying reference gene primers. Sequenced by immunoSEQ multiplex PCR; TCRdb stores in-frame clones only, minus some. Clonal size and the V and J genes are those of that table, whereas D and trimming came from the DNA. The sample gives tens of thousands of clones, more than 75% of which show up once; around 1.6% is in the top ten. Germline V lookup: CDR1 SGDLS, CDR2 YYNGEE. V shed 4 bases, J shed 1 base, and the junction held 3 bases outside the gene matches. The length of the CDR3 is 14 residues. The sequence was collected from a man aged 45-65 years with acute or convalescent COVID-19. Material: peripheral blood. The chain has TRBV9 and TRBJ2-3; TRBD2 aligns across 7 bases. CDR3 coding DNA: TGTGCCAGCAGCTTAAGCGGGGGCACAGATACGCAGTATTTT. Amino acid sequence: CASSLSGGTDTQYF. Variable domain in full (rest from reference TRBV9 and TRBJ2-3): DSGVTQTPKHLITATGQRVTLRCSPRSGDLSVYWYQQSLDQGLQFLIQYYNGEERAKGNILERFSAQQFPDLHSELNLSSLELGDSALYFCASSLSGGTDTQYFGPGTRLTVL.